Listed here are 8 T cell receptor beta chains from one sample, sequenced in a study of blood T cell repertoires in COVID-19. Measured with immunoSEQ multiplex PCR; TCRdb has only the in-frame clones, and not every one. The table shows around 190,000 clones, with roughly 87% occurring only once. The material sequenced was peripheral blood. Receptors were obtained from a man younger than 35 who had recovered from COVID-19.

For the CDR3, the DNA is TGTGCCAGCAGCTTGGCCGGGGGAGGGATAATTTCACCCCTCCACTTT. Translation gives CASSLAGGGIISPLHF. The chain combines TRBV5-6 with TRBJ1-6, with D tentatively TRBD1 (5 bases). Germline V gene data show CDR1 as SGHDT and CDR2 as YYEEEE. The CDR3 has 16 residues. V lost 0 bases and J lost 9, with 16 bases in between. The variable domain in full, completed from reference TRBV5-6 and TRBJ1-6, reads DAGVTQSPTHLIKTRGQQVTLRCSPKSGHDTVSWYQQALGQGPQFIFQYYEEEERQRGNFPDRFSGHQFPNYSSELNVNALLLGDSALYLCASSLAGGGIISPLHFGNGTRLTVT.

The chain couples TRBV6-5 to TRBJ1-4, with 7 positions matching TRBD1. Trimming cost V 4 bases and J 0 bases; bases outside gene matches: 5. In germline, CDR1 is MNHEY, CDR2 SVGAGI. This CDR3 is 16 amino acids long. CDR3 nucleotide sequence: TGTGCCAGCAGTTTTGAAACAGGGGCAACTAATGAAAAACTGTTTTTT. Protein: CASSFETGATNEKLFF.

The V and J genes are TRBV7-9 and TRBJ1-2; TRBD1 might be the D (6 bases). V dropped 3 bases and J dropped 8 bases, with 10 bases sitting between them. Germline CDR1 SEHNR, CDR2 FQNEAQ (reference sequence). There are 12 residues in the CDR3. The CDR3 region is CASSFRDNGYTF. The CDR3 region has the DNA TGTGCCAGCAGCTTCCGGGACAACGGCTACACCTTC.

The genes are TRBV6-2 or TRBV6-3 and TRBJ1-1; 9 positions match TRBD1. The V gene's germline CDR1 is MNHEY and CDR2 SVGEGT. The CDR3 runs 18 residues. V lost 2 bases to trimming and J lost 0 bases; unmatched junction nucleotides: 10. In DNA form, the CDR3 reads TGTGCCAGCAGTTACACATGGACAGGGGCTGATATGAACACTGAAGCTTTCTTT. Amino acid sequence: CASSYTWTGADMNTEAFF.

The chain joins TRBV27 to TRBJ2-3; D unresolved. The germline V gene encodes CDR1 MNHEY and CDR2 SMNVEV (reference sequence). CDR3 size: 14 residues. The V gene lost 5 bases and the J gene lost 0 bases, with 9 bases spanning the gap. CDR3 coding DNA: TGTGCCAGCAGTACGCAGACTAGCACAGATACGCAGTATTTT. It translates to CASSTQTSTDTQYF.

CDR3 nucleotide sequence: TGCGCCAGCAGCTCGCAACAGATGGGGGGGCGGGAGACCCAGTACTTC. Amino acid sequence: CASSSQQMGGRETQYF. V usage is TRBV5-1 and J usage is TRBJ2-5; D possibly corresponds to TRBD2 (7 bases). The CDR3 is 16 residues long. V lost 3 bases to trimming and J lost 5 bases, with 20 bases between them. Germline CDR1 and CDR2: SGHRS and YFSETQ.

The V call is TRBV6-5, the J call TRBJ2-2; D possibly corresponds to TRBD2 (6 bases). Germline V lookup: CDR1 MNHEY, CDR2 SVGAGI. The ends were cut back, 4 bases at V and 7 bases at J, with 19 bases in the middle. The CDR3 covers 16 residues. The CDR3, as DNA: TGTGCCAGCAGTTGGTCTGGGACTCCTTCTTTCGGGGAGCTGTTTTTT. Translating gives CASSWSGTPSFGELFF.

The V gene is TRBV7-9, the J gene TRBJ2-5, with 8 bases that match TRBD1. With 4 bases clipped from V and 4 bases from J, the junction kept 8 bases outside the gene matches. Germline V gene lookup returns CDR1 SEHNR and CDR2 FQNEAQ (reference sequence). This CDR3 comprises 15 residues. CDR3 in amino acids: CASSSRGRSGETQYF. CDR3 coding DNA: TGTGCCAGCAGCTCCAGGGGGCGTAGTGGAGAGACCCAGTACTTC.